The clone carrying this T cell receptor (beta chain) was observed once. The antigen remains undetermined. Using immunoSEQ multiplex PCR, the repertoire was profiled, and TCRdb retains in-frame clones only, with some absent. The table records about 68,000 clones, roughly nine tenths of them present only once. The sample belongs to a study of cytomegalovirus exposure and HLA in healthy donors. For the study at large: The same platform used for the 500 to 850 first-cohort repertoires was also used for the 95 to 150 validation repertoires, as a later analysis reported.

Whole-study results and caveats: Reports credit the classifier with highly specific, highly sensitive diagnosis of cytomegalovirus status. The study labeled approximately 150 TCR beta chains cytomegalovirus-associated. Later, an analysis found that TCR clusters from the first cohort tended to co-occur in the approximately 130 validation repertoires.

The specimen sequenced was PBMCs. The TCR sequence derives from a man aged 18 to 30 in good health and CMV-seronegative.

The CDR3 is CASSYNRARYEQYF. The CDR3 bases are TGCGCCAGCAGCTATAACAGGGCCCGCTACGAGCAGTACTTC. This sequence joins TRBV5-1 and TRBJ2-7; possibly TRBD1 for D (6 bases). The CDR3 consists of 14 residues. Germline V gene data show CDR1 as SGHRS and CDR2 as YFSETQ. Trimming took off 3 bases at V and 3 bases at J, with 13 bases between the two ends.